What follows describes a single T cell receptor (beta chain). Its antigen specificity is not known. No much larger clone exists at a distance of one base, and base qualities are not known. The cohort was made up of several hundred healthy bone marrow donors. Cohort members were all nominally healthy when sampled, although unrecorded immune exposures were likely present. Of the 666 cohort members, approximately 300 had positive CMV serostatus and approximately 400 had negative CMV serostatus, and CMV serostatus was not recorded for the donor. A peripheral blood sample was provided by each donor, and peripheral blood mononuclear cells were used for TCR beta sequencing. Genomic DNA was extracted from the blood cell samples with the Qiagen DNeasy Blood Extraction Kit. This sample is part of a study of cytomegalovirus exposure and HLA in healthy donors (dated by TCRdb to about 2017). In terms of the full investigation: In an earlier analysis of 587 of the donors, about 260 Gb of sequence data and 117 million unique TCR beta sequences from 180 million or so T cells were reported. An earlier analysis of some 500 of the donors applied high-throughput TCR beta sequencing to assess whether each TCR beta V gene segment acted as functional or pseudogenic. The T cell repertoires of under 700 subjects were profiled by immunosequencing and related to cytomegalovirus serostatus. An early release that covered fewer than 800 HLA-typed donors contained about 300 gigabases of sequencing data and tens of millions of unique TCR sequences. Genome-wide SNP genotypes for about 65% of the 666 donors were used in a later genetic analysis, which treated that subset as a discovery cohort. Donor age, sex, ethnicity and CMV serostatus were compiled alongside the repertoire data. In the later analysis, no new phenotypic data were used to find candidate immune exposures; instead, reliance was placed on TCR beta sequences and their occurrence across donors. On average, roughly 240,000 unique TCR beta nucleotide sequences were sequenced per donor among a few hundred genotyped donors of the cohort, with about 19% of those sequences being non-productive. Besides the first cohort of around 670 subjects, a separate validation cohort made up of 120 different subjects was used. The study aimed to test whether cataloging public T cell receptors could reveal signatures of past pathogen exposure. HLA typing included class I and class II loci at four-digit resolution. Four to six DR-DQ haplotypes were handled as single units for association and clustering, since linkage in the cohort was strong. To predict cytomegalovirus infection status, the study brought together high-throughput TCR immunosequencing, statistical association of individual TCRs with disease status, and machine learning. The genetic ancestry cluster associated with self-reported Caucasian donors included about 84% of the 398 genotyped donors. Typing coverage varied by locus: roughly 620-640 donors for A, B, C, DRB1 and DQB1; approximately 560 for DQA1; more than 600 for DPA1; under 490 for DPB1. All discovery cohort repertoires had been generated on a single sequencing platform. A later analysis re-examined previously published TCR beta repertoires from about 700 donors and added high-resolution HLA genotyping to investigate patterns of TCR occurrence. General study outcomes and caveats: Compared with equally common non-associated chains, HLA-associated TCR beta chains in a later analysis were more clonally expanded and had lower generation probabilities. In a later analysis, TCR association rates were found to vary across HLA loci, with the most associated TCRs seen for DRB1 alleles and the fewest for HLA-C alleles. Some IMGT-functional V segments, including TRBV6-2 and TRBV6-3, could not be distinguished by the 87-base-pair reads and were therefore excluded. In this cohort, only TCR beta chains were sequenced, and detectable features were limited by the absence of alpha or paired-chain data. In a later genetic analysis, fewer N-insertions in productive TCRs were reported among donors in an Asian-associated ancestry cluster than the roughly 700-donor mean. In a later analysis, more than 15,000 TCR beta sequences were associated with specific HLA alleles at a false discovery rate of 0.05. Because HLA typing was unavailable for some donors at each locus, only the typed subset was used in association tests. In the study, approximately 160 TCR beta chains were listed as associated with cytomegalovirus. Correlated functional status among segregating V segments might reflect linkage disequilibrium, but an unknown experimental factor could not be ruled out. The authors suggested that the approach could potentially be generalized to other disease states and immunological phenotypes. Because counts were too low, about 18 rarely observed V segments, including chromosome 9 orphons, were excluded from the earlier analysis of about 500 of the donors. In a later analysis, several top co-occurrence clusters were reported to appear linked to parvovirus B19, influenza, CMV and Epstein-Barr virus. A group of highly shared sequence variants was considered likely to be a technical artifact of the sequencing pipeline. The classifier was reported to diagnose cytomegalovirus status with high specificity and sensitivity in both the original cohort and the validation cohort. In an earlier analysis of more than 450 of the donors, most TCR beta V segments were observed in productive rearrangements about 90% or about 30% of the time, broadly matching IMGT annotations. Assigning TCR associations to individual alleles was difficult when HLA alleles, especially DR and DQ, strongly co-occurred. A further reported finding was that TCR beta sequences accurately predicted the HLA-A and HLA-B alleles for most subjects in the first cohort. For the cohort, immune exposure information was limited to CMV serostatus. The presence/absence analyses assumed that sequencing depth was roughly uniform across donors, and that assumption may not be true. In vitro tests confirmed that a few of the cytomegalovirus-associated TCR beta chains recognize cytomegalovirus antigens. According to a later analysis, most CMV-associated TCR beta chains appeared to be HLA-restricted, and the HLA associations seemed to be driven largely by CMV exposure. In a later genetic analysis, a missense DCLRE1C variant was associated with V-gene and J-gene trimming of TCR beta chains, and the association was replicated in an independent cohort. Across donors, most TCR sequences were observed very rarely, whereas some public TCRs were present in many individuals.

The library came from the immunoSEQ multiplex PCR assay. A mixture of 60 forward primers for TCR Vbeta segments and 13 reverse primers for TCR Jbeta segments was used in the multiplex PCR. The CDR3 region of rearranged TCR beta genes was amplified from genomic DNA by a multiplex PCR assay. The amplified TCR beta libraries were sequenced on the Illumina HiSeq System as 87-base-pair reads. Per the authors' processing: Across the 600 to 700 repertoires, a later analysis counted roughly 77 million unique TCR beta chains, some 11 million of which were shared by at least two donors. A nearest-neighbor algorithm error-corrected the raw reads and collapsed the reads into unique sequences, merging closely related sequences to remove PCR and sequencing errors. CDR3 sequences were aligned to IMGT reference sequences to assign V, D and J gene segments. For a sequence to be retained, a match of at least six nucleotides to both a V gene segment and a J gene segment was required. A rearrangement was called productive if the CDR3 had no stop codons and remained in frame with V and J, and every other rearrangement was called non-productive. CDR3 was defined by IMGT convention, running from the second conserved V-encoded cysteine to the conserved J-encoded phenylalanine. Sequences without an unambiguous match to a single V gene segment were excluded from the earlier analysis of several hundred of the donors. In an earlier analysis of approximately 610 of the donors, V segments were called functional above 56.7% productive rearrangements and were called segregating when the between-donor standard deviation exceeded 5%. A statistical classification framework was built for diagnosing cytomegalovirus status from the catalog of TCR beta chain sequences. In a later analysis, TCR nucleotide sequences were compared against IMGT/GENE-DB human TR gene sequences so that V and J genes could be assigned. A later analysis assigned CDR3 sequences and most-parsimonious VDJ recombination scenarios with the TCRdist pipeline. In a later analysis, every TCR beta chain was defined by the combination of its CDR3 amino acid sequence and its V-gene family, and reads without a unique V-gene family were dropped. A later analysis removed 592 highly shared, low-generation-probability nucleotide sequences to deal with suspected cross-contamination and a sequencing artifact. In a later analysis, a clonal expansion index was calculated for each public chain from normalized within-repertoire ranks of inferred template counts. In a later analysis, generation probabilities were computed with a VDJ recombination model fitted to out-of-frame rearrangements, and the resulting probabilities were checked against IGoR. A later analysis scored TCR-TCR, TCR-HLA and TCR-CMV co-occurrence with hypergeometric tests, applying a repertoire-size bias correction to TCR pairs. To estimate false discovery rates, a later analysis permuted the HLA or CMV assignments 20 times. In a later analysis, co-occurring TCRs were grouped using DBSCAN, with TCRdist sequence similarity added in when clustering inside HLA-allele-positive subsets. Repertoires with fewer than 30,000 or more than 120,000 public chains were left out of co-occurrence clustering, as were a handful of repertoires with anomalous nucleotide sharing. TCRdb stores this immuneACCESS table with in-frame sequences only. Part of the clones is absent; in the studies checked, under half of the shortfall reflects unresolved V genes, and no reason is known for the rest. V, J and clone size are those of that table, while D and trimming were read from the DNA. The sample yields over 200,000 clones; 85% to 90% were counted once. The top ten clonotypes cover over 1% of the sample.

Germline trimming amounts to 2 bases on V and 9 bases on J, with 5 as the count of junction bases outside the gene matches. The CDR3 holds 14 amino acids from the cysteine to the phenylalanine. The CDR3 DNA has 42 bases and is translated from base 1. The germline V gene specifies SGHDT as CDR1 and YYEEEE as CDR2. This sequence originates from a human donor in good health. Material: PBMCs. The rearrangement combines TRBV5-6 with TRBJ1-4; the central 9 bases match TRBD1. CDR3 loop: CASSLGTGLKKLFF. DNA sequence: TGTGCCAGCAGCTTAGGGACAGGGTTGAAAAAACTGTTTTTT.